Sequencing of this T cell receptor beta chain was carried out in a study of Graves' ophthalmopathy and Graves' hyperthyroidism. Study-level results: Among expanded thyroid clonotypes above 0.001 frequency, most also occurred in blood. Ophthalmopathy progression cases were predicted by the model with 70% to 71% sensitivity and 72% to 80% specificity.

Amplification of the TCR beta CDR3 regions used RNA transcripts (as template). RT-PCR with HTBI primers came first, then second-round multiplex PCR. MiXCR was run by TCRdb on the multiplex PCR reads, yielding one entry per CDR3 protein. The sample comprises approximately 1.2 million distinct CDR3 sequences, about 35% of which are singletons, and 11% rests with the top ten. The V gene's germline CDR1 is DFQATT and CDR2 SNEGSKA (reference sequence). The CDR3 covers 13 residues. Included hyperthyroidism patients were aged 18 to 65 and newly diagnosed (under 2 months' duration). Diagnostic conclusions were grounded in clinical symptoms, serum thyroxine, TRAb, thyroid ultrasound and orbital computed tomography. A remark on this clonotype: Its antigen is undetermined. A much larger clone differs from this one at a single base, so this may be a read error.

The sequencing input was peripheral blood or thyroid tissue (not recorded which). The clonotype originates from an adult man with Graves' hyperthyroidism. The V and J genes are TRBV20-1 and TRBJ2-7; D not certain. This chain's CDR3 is CSARGPLTYGQYF. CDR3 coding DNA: TGCAGTGCTAGAGGGCCCCTTACCTACGGGCAGTACTTC.